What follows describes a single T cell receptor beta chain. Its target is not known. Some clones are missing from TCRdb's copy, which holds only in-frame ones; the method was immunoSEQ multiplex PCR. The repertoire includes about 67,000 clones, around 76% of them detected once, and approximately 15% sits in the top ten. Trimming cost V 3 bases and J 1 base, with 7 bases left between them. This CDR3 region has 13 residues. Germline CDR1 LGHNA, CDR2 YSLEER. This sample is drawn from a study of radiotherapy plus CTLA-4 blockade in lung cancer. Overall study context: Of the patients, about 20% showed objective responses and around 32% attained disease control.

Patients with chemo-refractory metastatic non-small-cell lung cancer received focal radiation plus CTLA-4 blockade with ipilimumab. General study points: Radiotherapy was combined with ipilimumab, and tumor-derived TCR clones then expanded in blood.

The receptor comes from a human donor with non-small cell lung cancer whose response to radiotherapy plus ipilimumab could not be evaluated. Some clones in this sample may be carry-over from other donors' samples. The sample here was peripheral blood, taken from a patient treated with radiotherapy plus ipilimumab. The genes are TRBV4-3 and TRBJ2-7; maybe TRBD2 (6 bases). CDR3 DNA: TGCGCCAGCAGCCAGGCGGGGTCCTACGAGCAGTACTTC. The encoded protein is CASSQAGSYEQYF.